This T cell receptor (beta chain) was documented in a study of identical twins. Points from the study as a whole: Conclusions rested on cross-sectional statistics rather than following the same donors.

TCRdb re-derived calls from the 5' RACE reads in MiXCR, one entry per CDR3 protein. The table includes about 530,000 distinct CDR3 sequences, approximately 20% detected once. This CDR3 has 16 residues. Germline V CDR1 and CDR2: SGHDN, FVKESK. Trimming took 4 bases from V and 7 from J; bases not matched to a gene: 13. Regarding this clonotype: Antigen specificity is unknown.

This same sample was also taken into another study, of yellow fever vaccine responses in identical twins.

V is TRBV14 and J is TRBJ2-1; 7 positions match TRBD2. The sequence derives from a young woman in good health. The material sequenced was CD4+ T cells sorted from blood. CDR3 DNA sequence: TGTGCCAGCAGCCGCGGTCTTGCCTACGGGGGGAATGAGCAGTTCTTC. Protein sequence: CASSRGLAYGGNEQFF.